The text below deals with one T cell receptor (beta chain). No antigen is known for it. Base qualities are missing; no much larger clone stands one base away. This entry belongs to a study of spatial heterogeneity in lung cancer (dated by TCRdb to between 2018 and 2020). Study-wide context: Beta-chain transcripts were consistently detected in greater numbers than alpha-chain transcripts, which likely reflected higher beta-chain transcript abundance. TCR repertoire features were related to nonsynonymous mutation counts determined by whole-exome sequencing of tumor tissue. In the raw uncorrected reads, each unique combination of TCR and UMI appeared more than ten times on average. In non-small cell lung cancer, the study made a quantitative comparison of TCR alpha and beta repertoires among multiple tumor regions, matched nontumor lung and blood. At surgery, both alpha and beta chains were TCR-sequenced in 200 to 250 tumor regions, 63 to 80 matched nontumor lung samples and some 56 PBMC samples.

Libraries were built with 5' RACE. Data came from a NextSeq 500. In the TCR library protocol, a unique molecular identifier was attached to each TCR cDNA molecule so that PCR and sequencing errors could be corrected. Per the source publication's procedure: TCR identification, UMI-based error correction and CDR3 extraction were all carried out with Decombinator tools. TCRs above a frequency of 2 per 1,000, corresponding to the top 1% of the tumor frequency distribution, were defined as expanded. Each repertoire was subsampled 100 times to 5,000 TCRs, after which Renyi diversity was computed with the R vegan package. To build CDR3 similarity networks, amino acid triplet string-kernel similarity was used, and CDR3s were connected when their pairwise similarity was above 0.82. TCRdb reanalyzed the raw reads on its own, using fastp at Q25 for trimming and MiXCR for clone calling, and kept in-frame beta chains. Under each unique CDR3 protein, matching rows form one entry showing the most common genes and DNA. The V and J calls and clone size come from TCRdb's table, not from the authors' own analysis. The table for this sample lists more than 10,000 distinct CDR3 sequences; 12% to 15% of them were counted only once. Of the sample, around 38% is held by the ten largest clones.

The cysteine opens and the phenylalanine closes a CDR3 of 16 amino acids. Only the CDR3 DNA stays, 48 bases, in frame from base 1. Trimming takes 6 bases from V and 0 bases from J, and the germline ends sit 17 bases apart. The germline V gene (reference sequence) provides CDR1 DFQATT and CDR2 SNEGSKA. Results the study describes overall, beyond this receptor: Confirming at a functional level the hypothesis that regional TCRs recognize regional mutations was considered to require additional single-cell paired TCR alpha and beta sequencing. Ubiquitous expanded tumor TCRs showed up in blood more often at tumor resection than at routine follow-up.

Reading the label with the study, this specimen's time point is: sample taken at primary tumor resection. TCR sequencing used whole RNA extracted from tumor and nontumor lung tissue, or from cryopreserved PBMC samples, without cell sorting. Donors were 65 to 85 patients with early-stage, untreated non-small cell lung cancer from the lung TRACERx cohort. Patients were selected for TCR sequencing only if sufficient RNA was available from at least two tumor regions. This sample comprised PBMCs, obtained at surgery. The sequence joins TRBV20-1 to TRBJ2-2; perhaps TRBD1 is the D gene, with 6 bases matching. This clonotype originated in a male donor with early-stage non-small cell lung cancer. Read as DNA, the sequence is TGCAGTGCCCTCCGGGGCAGGGGCCCGAACACCGGGGAGCTGTTTTTT. Its protein product is CSALRGRGPNTGELFF.